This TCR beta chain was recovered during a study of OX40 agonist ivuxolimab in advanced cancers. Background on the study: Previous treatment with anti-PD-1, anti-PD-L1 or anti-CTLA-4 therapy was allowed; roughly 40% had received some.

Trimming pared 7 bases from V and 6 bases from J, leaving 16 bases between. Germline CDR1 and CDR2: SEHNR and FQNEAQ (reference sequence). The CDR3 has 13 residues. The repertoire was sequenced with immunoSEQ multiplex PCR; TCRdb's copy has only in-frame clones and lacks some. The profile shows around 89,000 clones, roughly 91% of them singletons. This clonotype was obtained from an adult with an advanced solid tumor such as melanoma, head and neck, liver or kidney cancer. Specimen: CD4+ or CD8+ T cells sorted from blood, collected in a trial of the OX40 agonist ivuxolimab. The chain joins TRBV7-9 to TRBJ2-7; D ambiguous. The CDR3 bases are TGTGCCAGCACCCTTTCTACAGTTACCGAGCAGTACTTC. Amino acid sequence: CASTLSTVTEQYF.